The 14 T cell receptor beta chains reported below all come from one sample, sequenced in a study of shared clonotypes between healthy human individuals. This table comes from immunoSEQ multiplex PCR, and its TCRdb copy is limited to in-frame clones, with some not included. The sample shows approximately 470,000 clones, approximately 81% of them seen only once. The sequencing input was PBMCs. The receptors originated from a woman between 40 and 50 years old in good health. Some clones in this sample may be carry-over from other donors' samples.

There are a few counts of this clone. The chain links TRBV11-3 to TRBJ2-1; 11 bases fit TRBD2. The CDR3 has 19 amino acids. V dropped 5 bases and J dropped 0; count of bases not matched to a gene: 12. Germline-derived CDR1 and CDR2 are SGHNT and YENEEA. The CDR3 sequence is CASSQEGTSGYSSYNEQFF. Written as DNA, the CDR3 is TGTGCCAGCAGCCAAGAGGGGACTAGCGGCTACAGCTCCTACAATGAGCAGTTCTTC.

The chain combines TRBV19 with TRBJ2-7; possibly TRBD2 for D (6 bases). Germline V gives CDR1 LNHDA, CDR2 SQIVND (reference sequence). The CDR3 is 14 amino acids. V was shortened by 1 base and J by 7 bases, with 14 bases between the two germline ends. CDR3 DNA: TGTGCCAGTAGTATAGTCGGAGGGGCTAATGAGCAGTACTTC. It is translated as CASSIVGGANEQYF.

This clone is a singleton in its sample. This chain connects TRBV28 to TRBJ2-7, with 11 bases fitting TRBD1. The CDR3 contains 16 residues. Trimming removed 6 bases from V and 3 bases from J; junction bases left unmatched: 10. The germline CDR1 and CDR2 sequences are MDHEN and SYDVKM. CDR3 bases: TGTGCCAGCAGGGAAGAACCGGGACAGGGGGTCTACGAGCAGTACTTC. Protein product: CASREEPGQGVYEQYF.

Comment on this clone: With a far larger clone one base away, a read error is the likely cause. Other nucleotide sequences from this sample produce the same CDR3. J is TRBJ2-3 and V is TRBV29-1; no clear D gene. CDR1 and CDR2 (germline): SQVTM, ANQGSEA. This CDR3 comprises 15 residues. The V end was cut by 4 bases, the J end by 2 bases, with 16 bases between. The CDR3 region has the DNA TGCAGCGTTGGTTTAGCAGGAGAGATCACAGATACGCAGTATTTT. Its protein product is CSVGLAGEITDTQYF.

The sample holds one count of this clone. The genes are TRBV5-6 and TRBJ2-1; D uncertain. With 4 bases removed from V and 0 bases from J, the gap between germline ends came to 14 bases. The length of the CDR3 is 16 residues. CDR1 and CDR2 (germline): SGHDT, YYEEEE. In DNA, the CDR3 is TGTGCCAGCAGCACACTACGGGTTTTCTCCTACAATGAGCAGTTCTTC. It is translated as CASSTLRVFSYNEQFF.

The chain uses TRBV7-8 and TRBJ2-7; D remains unclear. V gave up 6 bases and J gave up 2 bases, with 17 bases separating them. CDR1 and CDR2 from the germline V gene are SGHVS and FQNEAQ. CDR3 length: 15 residues. CDR3 DNA sequence: TGTGCCAGCAGTCGCCTCCGCTACTCACCCTACGAGCAGTACTTC. The encoded protein is CASSRLRYSPYEQYF.

The rearrangement uses TRBV7-2 and TRBJ2-1, with no clear D. Trimming removed 1 base at V and 10 bases at J, with 8 bases between. CDR1 is SGHTA, CDR2 FQGNSA, per germline. The CDR3 extends over 12 amino acids. The CDR3 here is CASSLGYYEQFF. The DNA of the CDR3 is TGTGCCAGCAGCTTAGGTTATTACGAGCAGTTCTTC.

V and J are TRBV5-1 and TRBJ1-1; 7 bases fit TRBD1. Looked up from germline, CDR1 is SGHRS and CDR2 is YFSETQ. J lost 0 bases, V lost 1 base, and 6 bases had no gene match. The CDR3 is 16 residues long. The CDR3 DNA reads TGCGCCAGCAGCTTGATTACAGGGGCCATGAACACTGAAGCTTTCTTT. Protein product: CASSLITGAMNTEAFF. The full variable domain, in which reference TRBV5-1 and TRBJ1-1 provide the parts outside the CDR3, is KAGVTQTPRYLIKTRGQQVTLSCSPISGHRSVSWYQQTPGQGLQFLFEYFSETQRNKGNFPGRFSGRQFSNSRSEMNVSTLELGDSALYLCASSLITGAMNTEAFFGQGTRLTVV.

This sequence joins TRBV5-1 and TRBJ2-5; TRBD2 matches at 13 bases. Germline values: CDR1 SGHRS, CDR2 YFSETQ. CDR3 length: 16 amino acids. The trim removed 4 bases at V and 5 bases at J, leaving 8 bases unmatched. The CDR3, as DNA: TGCGCCAGCAGCCCGCTAACTAGCGGGAGGGAGGAGACCCAGTACTTC. This sequence encodes CASSPLTSGREETQYF.

The V call is TRBV18, the J call TRBJ2-7, with a possible D match to TRBD2 (6 bases). Germline CDR1 and CDR2: KGHSH and LQKENI. The V gene lost 0 bases and the J gene lost 6 bases, with 15 bases spanning the gap. CDR3 size: 15 residues. CDR3 in amino acids: CASSPPGGTNSEQYF. In DNA form, the CDR3 reads TGTGCCAGCTCACCACCCGGCGGGACCAACTCCGAGCAGTACTTC. The entire variable domain, with the rest obtained from reference TRBV18 and TRBJ2-7, is as follows: NAGVMQNPRHLVRRRGQEARLRCSPMKGHSHVYWYRQLPEEGLKFMVYLQKENIIDESGMPKERFSAEFPKEGPSILRIQQVVRGDSAAYFCASSPPGGTNSEQYFGPGTRLTVT.

The chain uses TRBV30 and TRBJ1-2; 10 positions agree with TRBD1. V trimming: 0 bases; J trimming: 11 bases; junction bases outside the gene matches: 9. The CDR3 covers 14 residues. Germline CDR1 GTSNPN, CDR2 SVGIG (reference sequence). The CDR3 DNA follows: TGTGCCTGGAGTGTTACCGGGACAGGGGTAGGTTACACCTTC. Protein sequence: CAWSVTGTGVGYTF.

Ten or more counts support this clone. The chain recombines TRBV18 with TRBJ1-1; 7 nucleotides agree with TRBD1. Trimming removed 0 bases from V and 0 bases from J; junction bases left unmatched: 4. The CDR3 has 16 residues. The germline CDR1 and CDR2 sequences are KGHSH and LQKENI. The CDR3: CASSPPRTGVNTEAFF. CDR3 in DNA: TGTGCCAGCTCACCACCTCGAACAGGGGTGAACACTGAAGCTTTCTTT.

As DNA, the CDR3 is TGTGCCAGCAGCACGGGACGTCGGTGGCCGGCTAATGAAAAACTGTTTTTT. Translating it yields CASSTGRRWPANEKLFF. This rearrangement joins TRBV11-1 to TRBJ1-4; possible D gene TRBD1, 5 bases. Per germline, CDR1 SGHAT and CDR2 FQDESV (reference sequence). CDR3 size: 17 residues. Trimming removed 5 bases at V and 3 bases at J, with 19 bases between.

Points on this clone: A clone one base away is much larger, so this may be a read error. The chain has TRBV30 and TRBJ1-6; D unclear. V was cut by 0 bases and J by 10 bases, with 13 bases left in between. Looked up from germline, CDR1 is GTSNPN and CDR2 is SVGIG (reference sequence). CDR3 size: 14 residues. The CDR3 sequence is CAWSVRRGSSPLHF. CDR3 in DNA: TGTGCCTGGAGTGTACGGCGGGGAAGCTCACCCCTCCACTTT.